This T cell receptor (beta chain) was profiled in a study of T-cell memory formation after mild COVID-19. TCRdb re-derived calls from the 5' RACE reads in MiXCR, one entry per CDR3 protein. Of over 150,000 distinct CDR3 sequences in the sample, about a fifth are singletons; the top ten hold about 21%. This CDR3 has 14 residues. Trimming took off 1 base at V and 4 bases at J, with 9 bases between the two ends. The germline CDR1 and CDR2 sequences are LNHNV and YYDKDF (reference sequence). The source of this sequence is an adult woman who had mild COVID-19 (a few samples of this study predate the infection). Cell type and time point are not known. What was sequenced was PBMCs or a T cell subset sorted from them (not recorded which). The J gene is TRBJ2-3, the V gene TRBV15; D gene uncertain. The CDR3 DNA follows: TGTGCCACCAGCAGAGCCGTCGCGGCAGATACGCAGTATTTT. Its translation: CATSRAVAADTQYF.